The present T cell receptor (beta chain) was sequenced within a study of T-cell memory formation after mild COVID-19. Study as a whole: TCR clusters were mostly confined to one donor each.

Study outcomes and limitations: Contracting CD4+ clones lay largely in CM and EM, with CD8+ ones residing in EMRA. Pre-infection memory held some responding clones, suggesting pre-existing cross-reactive T cells responded.

Amplification by 5'RACE using constant-segment primers produced TCR alpha and TCR beta cDNA libraries that carried sample barcodes and UMIs. TCRdb recomputed calls from the 5' RACE reads with MiXCR, one row per CDR3 protein. The repertoire consists of under 450,000 distinct CDR3 sequences, with approximately 15% occurring once and the leading ten covering around 22%. The germline V gene has CDR1 SEHNR and CDR2 FQNEAQ (reference sequence). V lost 1 base to trimming and J lost 4 bases; unmatched junction nucleotides: 3. The CDR3 loop spans 15 amino acids. Concerning this clonotype: Its antigen is as yet unknown.

This receptor was obtained from a man younger than 35 who had mild COVID-19 (a few samples of this study predate the infection). Cell type and time point are not known. This chain connects TRBV7-9 to TRBJ2-2; 7 nucleotides agree with TRBD2. Sample: PBMCs or a T cell subset sorted from them (not recorded which). This CDR3 is CASSLDTGGTGELFF. The CDR3 nucleotides read TGTGCCAGCAGCTTAGATACGGGAGGCACCGGGGAGCTGTTTTTT. Full variable domain (outside the CDR3, taken from reference TRBV7-9 and TRBJ2-2): DTGVSQNPRHKITKRGQNVTFRCDPISEHNRLYWYRQTLGQGPEFLTYFQNEAQLEKSRLLSDRFSAERPKGSFSTLEIQRTEQGDSAMYLCASSLDTGGTGELFFGEGSRLTVL.